This T cell receptor (beta chain) was sequenced for a study of blood T cell repertoires in COVID-19. TCRdb's table, derived via immunoSEQ multiplex PCR, lists solely in-frame clones and lacks some. Here the sample spans about 73,000 clones, approximately 80% being singletons. The CDR3 sequence is 15 residues long. V lost 4 bases and J 7 bases, leaving 15 bases between the germline ends. In germline, CDR1 is SGHRS, CDR2 YFSETQ. The chain recombines TRBV5-1 with TRBJ1-6; D possibly corresponds to TRBD1 (6 bases). The sequenced sample consisted of peripheral blood. The clonotype originates from a man older than 75 with active or convalescent COVID-19. Written as DNA, the CDR3 is TGCGCCAGCAGCACCACCGAGGGGGTAAATTCACCCCTCCACTTT. Amino acid sequence: CASSTTEGVNSPLHF.